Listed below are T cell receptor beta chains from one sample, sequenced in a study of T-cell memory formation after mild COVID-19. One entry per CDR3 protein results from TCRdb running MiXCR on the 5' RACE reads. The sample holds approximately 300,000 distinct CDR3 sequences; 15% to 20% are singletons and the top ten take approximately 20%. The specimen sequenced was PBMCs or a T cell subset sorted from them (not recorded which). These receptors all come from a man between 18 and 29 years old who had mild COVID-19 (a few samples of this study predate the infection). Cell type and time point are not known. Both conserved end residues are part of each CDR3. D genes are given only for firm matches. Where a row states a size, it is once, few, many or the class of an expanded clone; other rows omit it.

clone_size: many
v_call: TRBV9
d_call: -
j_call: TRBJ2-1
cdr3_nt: TGTGCCAGCAGCGTAGTGACCGGTCCCAATGAGCAGTTCTTC
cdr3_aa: CASSVVTGPNEQFF

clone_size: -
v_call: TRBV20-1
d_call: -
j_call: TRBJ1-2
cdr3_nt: TGCAGTGCGGAGGCCAGTTCAAACTATGGCTACACCTTC
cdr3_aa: CSAEASSNYGYTF

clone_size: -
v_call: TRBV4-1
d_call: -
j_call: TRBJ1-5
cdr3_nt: TGCGCCAGCAGCCCTAGGCAATCGAGCGGCAATCAGCCCCAGCATTTT
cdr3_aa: CASSPRQSSGNQPQHF

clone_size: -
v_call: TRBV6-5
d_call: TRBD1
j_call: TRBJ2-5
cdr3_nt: TGTGCCAGCAGTTGGGGACAGCAAGAGACCCAGTACTTC
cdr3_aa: CASSWGQQETQYF

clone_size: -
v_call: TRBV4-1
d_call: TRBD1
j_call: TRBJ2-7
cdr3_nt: TGCGCCAGCAGCCAATATCAGGGGGACAGGGGTTACGAGCAGTACTTC
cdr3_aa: CASSQYQGDRGYEQYF

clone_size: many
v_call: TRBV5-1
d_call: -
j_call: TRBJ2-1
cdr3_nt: TGCGCCAGCAGCTTGATGACGGGGGACAATGAGCAGTTCTTC
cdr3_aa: CASSLMTGDNEQFF

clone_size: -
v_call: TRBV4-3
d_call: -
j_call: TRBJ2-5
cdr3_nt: TGCGCCAGCAGCCTAACGGCCACGTACCAAGAGACCCAGTACTTC
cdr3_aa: CASSLTATYQETQYF

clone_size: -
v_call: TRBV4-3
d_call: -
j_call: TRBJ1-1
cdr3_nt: TGCGCCAGCAGCCAAGATGAGCGGGCATCGGGGACTGAAGCTTTCTTT
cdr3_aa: CASSQDERASGTEAFF

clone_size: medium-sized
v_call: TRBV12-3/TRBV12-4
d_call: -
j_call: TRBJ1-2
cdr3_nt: TGTGCCAGCAGTTTTAACAGCTTGAGGGGCTACACCTTC
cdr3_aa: CASSFNSLRGYTF

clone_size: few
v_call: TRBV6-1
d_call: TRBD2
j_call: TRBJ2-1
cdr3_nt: TGTGCCAGCAGGGACGGGACTAGTCGGGGATGGAATGAGCAGTTCTTC
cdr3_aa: CASRDGTSRGWNEQFF

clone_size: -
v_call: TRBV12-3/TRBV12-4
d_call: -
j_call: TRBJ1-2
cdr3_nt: TGTGCCAGCAGTCTGAGAGGGGGGGGTTTCTATGGCTACACCTTC
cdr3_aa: CASSLRGGGFYGYTF

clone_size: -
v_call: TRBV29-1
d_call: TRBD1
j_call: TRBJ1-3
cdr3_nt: TGCAGCGTTGAGACAGGACAGGGGGCAAAAGGAAACACCATATATTTT
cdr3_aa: CSVETGQGAKGNTIYF

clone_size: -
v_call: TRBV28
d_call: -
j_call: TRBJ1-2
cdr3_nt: TGTGCCAGCAGTTTGCAACAGGCTAACTATGGCTACACCTTC
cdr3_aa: CASSLQQANYGYTF

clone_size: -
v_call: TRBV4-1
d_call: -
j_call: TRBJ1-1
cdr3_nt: TGCGCCAGCAGCCAAGATCGCGGTTATAAAGCTTTCTTT
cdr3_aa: CASSQDRGYKAFF

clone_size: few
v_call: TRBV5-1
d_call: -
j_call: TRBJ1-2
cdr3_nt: TGCGCCAGCAGCCCCGGGGGTGGGGACTATGGCTACACCTTC
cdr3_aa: CASSPGGGDYGYTF

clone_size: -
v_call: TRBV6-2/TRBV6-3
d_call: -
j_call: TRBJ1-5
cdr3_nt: TGTGCCAGCAGTCTGGGGCAGGGTTATAGCAATCAGCCCCAGCATTTT
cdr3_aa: CASSLGQGYSNQPQHF

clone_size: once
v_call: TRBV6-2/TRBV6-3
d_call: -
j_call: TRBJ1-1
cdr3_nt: TGTGCCAGCAGTTACGCGGGGATGAACACTGAAGCTTTCTTT
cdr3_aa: CASSYAGMNTEAFF

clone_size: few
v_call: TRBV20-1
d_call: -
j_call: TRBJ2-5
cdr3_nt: TGCAGTGCTGGATCCAATCAGGGGCTTGAGACCCAGTACTTC
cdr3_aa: CSAGSNQGLETQYF

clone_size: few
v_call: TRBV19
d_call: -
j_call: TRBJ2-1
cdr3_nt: TGTGCCAGTAGTATAGGGGTCGGGGGAAATGAGCAGTTCTTC
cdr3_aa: CASSIGVGGNEQFF

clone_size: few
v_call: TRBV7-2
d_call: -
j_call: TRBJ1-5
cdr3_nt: TGTGCCAGCAGCAGCATTGGGCGCAATCAGCCCCAGCATTTT
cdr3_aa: CASSSIGRNQPQHF

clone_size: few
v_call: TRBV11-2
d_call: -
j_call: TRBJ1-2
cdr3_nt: TGTGCCAGCAGCTTCTCCGGACATCCTATTTATGGCTACACCTTC
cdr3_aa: CASSFSGHPIYGYTF

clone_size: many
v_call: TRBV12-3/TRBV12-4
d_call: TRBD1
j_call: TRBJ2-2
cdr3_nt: TGTGCCAGCAGTCAAGGTCGACAGGGACCCTATTCGAACACCGGGGAGCTGTTTTTT
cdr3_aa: CASSQGRQGPYSNTGELFF

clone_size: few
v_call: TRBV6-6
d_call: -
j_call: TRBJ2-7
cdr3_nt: TGTGCCAGCAGTTACTTGTTTGGAGCCTACGAGCAGTACTTC
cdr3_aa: CASSYLFGAYEQYF

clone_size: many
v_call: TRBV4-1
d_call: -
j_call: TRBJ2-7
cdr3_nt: TGCGCCAGCAGCCAAGATCGGGGGCACAGCTCCTACGAGCAGTACTTC
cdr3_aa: CASSQDRGHSSYEQYF

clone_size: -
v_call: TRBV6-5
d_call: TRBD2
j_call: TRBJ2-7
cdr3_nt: TGTGCCAGCAGTTACTCTCTAGCGGGGGCCTTCTACGAGCAGTACTTC
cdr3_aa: CASSYSLAGAFYEQYF

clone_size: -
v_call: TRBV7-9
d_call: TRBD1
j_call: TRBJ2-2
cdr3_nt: TGTGCCAGCAGCTTAGGTTCTTGGACAGGGCAACCAAACGCGAACACCGGGGAGCTGTTTTTT
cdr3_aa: CASSLGSWTGQPNANTGELFF

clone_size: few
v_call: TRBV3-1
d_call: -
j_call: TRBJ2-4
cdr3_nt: TGTGCCAGCAGCCAAGGGGGGGTGTCCATTCAGTACTTC
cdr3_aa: CASSQGGVSIQYF

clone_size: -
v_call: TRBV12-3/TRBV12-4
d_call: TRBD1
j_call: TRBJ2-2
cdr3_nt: TGTGCCAGCAGCTTGGGGACAGGGGGGATCACCGGGGAGCTGTTTTTT
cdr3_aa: CASSLGTGGITGELFF

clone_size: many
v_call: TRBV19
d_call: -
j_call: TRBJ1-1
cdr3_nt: TGTGCCAGTAGAGACGGCGGCCGGAACACTGAAGCTTTCTTT
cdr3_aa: CASRDGGRNTEAFF

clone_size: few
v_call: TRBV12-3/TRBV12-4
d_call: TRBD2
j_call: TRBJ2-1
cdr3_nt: TGTGCCAGCAGTTTTCCCCCCGCGGGGGGTAATGAGCAGTTCTTC
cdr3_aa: CASSFPPAGGNEQFF

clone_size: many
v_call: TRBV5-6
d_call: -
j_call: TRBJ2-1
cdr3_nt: TGTGCCAGCAGCTTGTGGTTCGGCATGGAATACAATGAGCAGTTCTTC
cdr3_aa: CASSLWFGMEYNEQFF

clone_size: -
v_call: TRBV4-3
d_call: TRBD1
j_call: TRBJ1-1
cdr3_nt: TGCGCCAGCAGCCAGCGACAGGGGAGCACTGAAGCTTTCTTT
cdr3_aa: CASSQRQGSTEAFF